A selection of T cell receptor beta chains follows, all from one sample in a study of blood T cell repertoires in COVID-19. Measured with immunoSEQ multiplex PCR; TCRdb has only the in-frame clones, and not every one. Of roughly 170,000 clones in the sample, about 88% were seen once. The specimen sequenced was peripheral blood. All receptors derive from a woman in her 50s with COVID-19, enrolled during active disease. CDR3s include the opening cysteine and the closing phenylalanine or tryptophan. A D gene is named only where the DNA matches it firmly. Clone size is given for some rows only: seen once, a few or many times, or a class if the clone is expanded.

NA	TRBV3-1/TRBV3-2	NA	TRBJ2-7	CASSQDTGWSSYEQYF	TGTGCCAGCAGCCAAGATACGGGGTGGAGCTCCTACGAGCAGTACTTC
NA	TRBV27	NA	TRBJ1-1	CASRMGYGGYTEAFF	TGTGCCAGCAGGATGGGTTATGGGGGGTACACTGAAGCTTTCTTT
once	TRBV21-1	NA	TRBJ2-5	CASSKFTGLETQYF	TGTGCCAGCAGCAAATTTACAGGGTTAGAGACCCAGTACTTC
NA	TRBV30	NA	TRBJ1-5	CAWSVPGGVGNQPQHF	TGTGCCTGGAGTGTACCCGGAGGGGTTGGCAATCAGCCCCAGCATTTT
NA	TRBV2	TRBD1	TRBJ1-6	CASREDRGASPLHF	TGTGCCAGCAGGGAAGACAGGGGGGCTTCACCCCTCCACTTT
once	TRBV3-1/TRBV3-2	TRBD2	TRBJ2-7	CASSLGTSGAHEQYF	TGTGCCAGCAGCCTGGGGACTAGCGGGGCTCACGAGCAGTACTTC
once	TRBV30	TRBD1	TRBJ2-7	CAWSGGTGTGEQYF	TGTGCCTGGAGTGGGGGGACAGGGACTGGCGAGCAGTACTTC
NA	TRBV7-2	NA	TRBJ2-3	CASSFPQGGHGTDTQYF	TGTGCCAGCAGCTTCCCCCAGGGGGGTCATGGCACAGATACGCAGTATTTT
NA	TRBV10-1	TRBD2	TRBJ2-5	CASSVLAGETQYF	TGCGCCAGCAGTGTCCTAGCGGGGGAGACCCAGTACTTC
once	TRBV4-1	TRBD1	TRBJ1-1	CASSQEVGTVNTEAFF	TGCGCCAGCAGCCAAGAGGTCGGGACAGTCAACACTGAAGCTTTCTTT
NA	TRBV3-1/TRBV3-2	TRBD2	TRBJ2-3	CASSPPGLAQTDTQYF	TGTGCCAGCAGCCCGCCGGGACTAGCACAGACAGATACGCAGTATTTT
NA	TRBV6-5	TRBD1	TRBJ2-7	CASSPGTGGLEQYF	TGTGCCAGCAGTCCCGGGACAGGGGGCCTCGAGCAGTACTTC
NA	TRBV27	TRBD2	TRBJ2-3	CASSLAGGSTDTQYF	TGTGCCAGCAGTTTAGCGGGAGGTAGCACAGATACGCAGTATTTT
NA	TRBV9	TRBD2	TRBJ2-1	CASSPTGTSGGGNEQFF	TGTGCCAGCAGCCCCACCGGGACTAGCGGGGGCGGTAATGAGCAGTTCTTC
NA	TRBV6-7	TRBD2	TRBJ2-7	CASTMPRTSGGAEQYF	TGTGCCAGCACAATGCCTAGGACTAGCGGGGGGGCCGAGCAGTACTTC
NA	TRBV30	TRBD1	TRBJ1-5	CAWSVGKTGGNQPQHF	TGTGCCTGGAGTGTGGGGAAGACAGGGGGCAATCAGCCCCAGCATTTT
NA	TRBV6-2/TRBV6-3	NA	TRBJ1-6	CASSWSGGKNSPLHF	TGTGCCAGCAGTTGGTCGGGGGGCAAGAATTCACCCCTCCACTTT
NA	TRBV4-1	TRBD1	TRBJ1-2	CASSQTGDGYGYTF	TGCGCCAGCAGCCAGACAGGGGATGGCTATGGCTACACCTTC
NA	TRBV19	TRBD1	TRBJ1-1	CASSEGGSDTEAFF	TGTGCCAGTAGTGAAGGGGGCTCGGACACTGAAGCTTTCTTT
NA	TRBV11-2	TRBD1	TRBJ2-5	CASSLERDRGQETQYF	TGTGCCAGCAGCTTAGAAAGGGACAGGGGTCAAGAGACCCAGTACTTC
NA	TRBV7-9	NA	TRBJ2-1	CASSLGGLVNEQFF	TGTGCCAGCAGCCTCGGGGGGCTCGTAAATGAGCAGTTCTTC
NA	TRBV4-2	TRBD2	TRBJ2-1	CASSKGGGDLEFF	TGTGCCAGCAGTAAAGGCGGGGGGGACCTGGAGTTCTTC
NA	TRBV11-3	TRBD1	TRBJ2-7	CASSLGQAGSEQYF	TGTGCCAGCAGCCTGGGACAGGCGGGGAGCGAGCAGTACTTC
NA	TRBV10-3	NA	TRBJ2-3	CAISGTPDTDTQYF	TGTGCCATCAGCGGGACACCCGACACAGATACGCAGTATTTT
NA	TRBV5-1	NA	TRBJ2-7	CASSLENHYEQYF	TGCGCCAGCAGCTTAGAGAACCACTACGAGCAGTACTTC
NA	TRBV27	NA	TRBJ2-3	CASSSTDTQYF	TGTGCCAGCAGTTCAACAGATACGCAGTATTTT